These 26 T cell receptor beta chains came from one sample sequenced in a study of cytomegalovirus exposure and HLA in healthy donors (dated by TCRdb to about 2017). Libraries were prepared through the immunoSEQ multiplex PCR assay. For the multiplex PCR, a mixture combining 60 forward primers for TCR Vbeta segments and 13 reverse primers for TCR Jbeta segments was used. Drawn from immuneACCESS, this table holds only the in-frame rearrangements with V and J called that TCRdb kept. Clones are partly lost; checked studies trace under half to an unresolved V gene and leave the rest unexplained. The sample records about 200,000 clones, 80% to 85% of which are singletons. About 3% of the sample lies in the top ten. Sequences were obtained from PBMCs. The receptors here all came from a woman aged 40-49 years in good health and CMV-seronegative.

This sequence joins TRBV4-1 and TRBJ2-3; D perhaps matches TRBD2 (5 bases). The V end was cut by 3 bases, the J end by 1 base, with 8 bases between. The CDR3 has 14 amino acids. The V gene's germline CDR1 is MGHRA and CDR2 YSYEKL. CDR3 protein: CASSQAGGTDTQYF. CDR3 nucleotide sequence: TGCGCCAGCAGCCAGGCCGGGGGCACAGATACGCAGTATTTT.

The chain links TRBV12-5 to TRBJ2-1, with D perhaps matching TRBD2 (5 bases). Germline V lookup: CDR1 LGHNT, CDR2 FRNRAP. This CDR3 contains 15 residues. V lost 0 bases and J lost 4, with 10 bases in between. The CDR3 nucleotides read TGTGCTAGTGGTTTGGTACTAGGTGGATACAATGAGCAGTTCTTC. Encoded protein: CASGLVLGGYNEQFF.

The genes are TRBV5-4 and TRBJ1-2, with D possibly being TRBD1 (6 bases). The CDR3 is made up of 12 amino acids. Trimming removed 2 bases at V and 6 bases at J, with 8 bases between. In germline, CDR1 is SGHNT, CDR2 YYREEE (reference sequence). The CDR3: CASSLQGHGYTF. Here the CDR3 DNA reads TGTGCCAGCAGCTTACAGGGACATGGCTACACCTTC.

The V and J genes are TRBV7-9 and TRBJ1-4; tentatively, D is TRBD1 (5 bases). Trimming left V 2 bases short and J 5 bases short, with 12 bases between. Germline CDR1 reads SEHNR; CDR2 reads FQNEAQ (reference sequence). This CDR3 has 15 residues. The CDR3 DNA sequence: TGTGCCAGCAGCTTAACGGGAGGGACGAATGAAAAACTGTTTTTT. It translates to CASSLTGGTNEKLFF. The full variable domain, completed using reference TRBV7-9 and TRBJ1-4, is DTGVSQNPRHKITKRGQNVTFRCDPISEHNRLYWYRQTLGQGPEFLTYFQNEAQLEKSRLLSDRFSAERPKGSFSTLEIQRTEQGDSAMYLCASSLTGGTNEKLFFGSGTQLSVL.

This clone was observed a handful of times. The J gene is TRBJ2-5, the V gene TRBV4-2; TRBD2 aligns across 10 bases. The J call may not be correct, given that the DNA end is closer to TRBJ2-7. Germline V gene lookup returns CDR1 LGHNA and CDR2 YNFKEQ. The CDR3 covers 17 residues. The CDR3 region is CASSQETSGISSYEQYF. The CDR3 DNA sequence: TGTGCCAGCAGCCAAGAAACTAGCGGGATATCCTCCTACGAGCAGTACTTC.

This clone was seen more than once but under ten times. V and J are TRBV28 and TRBJ1-6; 9 nucleotides agree with TRBD1. The CDR3 extends over 17 amino acids. Germline V CDR1 and CDR2: MDHEN, SYDVKM. V trimming: 5 bases; J trimming: 3 bases; junction bases outside the gene matches: 8. The CDR3 protein is CASSPATGGGYNSPLHF. In nucleotides, the CDR3 is TGTGCCAGCAGTCCCGCGACAGGGGGGGGCTATAATTCACCCCTCCACTTT.

The V and J genes are TRBV14 and TRBJ2-7, with 11 positions matching TRBD1. The CDR3 has 15 amino acids. V shed 4 bases and J 0 bases; nucleotides not matched to a gene: 2. From germline, CDR1 is SGHDN and CDR2 FVKESK. CDR3 nucleotides: TGTGCCAGCAGCCGGGACAGGGGGTTCTCCTACGAGCAGTACTTC. This sequence encodes CASSRDRGFSYEQYF. Filled out from reference TRBV14 and TRBJ2-7, the complete variable domain reads EAGVTQFPSHSVIEKGQTVTLRCDPISGHDNLYWYRRVMGKEIKFLLHFVKESKQDESGMPNNRFLAERTGGTYSTLKVQPAELEDSGVYFCASSRDRGFSYEQYFGPGTRLTVT.

There are a few counts of this clone. The rearrangement joins TRBV5-1 to TRBJ2-5, with 7 bases matching TRBD1. The ends lost 3 bases at V and 1 base at J; junction bases unmatched: 3. This CDR3 has 14 amino acids. From germline, CDR1 is SGHRS and CDR2 YFSETQ. This CDR3 reads CASSSGQIQETQYF. The CDR3 nucleotides read TGCGCCAGCAGCTCGGGACAGATCCAAGAGACCCAGTACTTC.

The chain carries TRBV4-2 and TRBJ1-5; no reliable D call. This CDR3 has 13 amino acids. Germline CDR1 reads LGHNA; CDR2 reads YNFKEQ. V lost 0 bases, J lost 4 bases, and 4 bases lay in between. DNA of the CDR3: TGTGCCAGCAGCCAAGAAGCAAATCAGCCCCAGCATTTT. Its translation: CASSQEANQPQHF.

The rearrangement joins TRBV9 to TRBJ2-2; possible D gene TRBD2, 7 bases. The ends were cut back, 3 bases at V and 7 bases at J, with 16 bases in the middle. Germline V gene data show CDR1 as SGDLS and CDR2 as YYNGEE. CDR3 length: 15 amino acids. Here the CDR3 reads CASSGGAGAVGELFF. CDR3 in DNA: TGTGCCAGCAGCGGGGGGGCGGGAGCTGTCGGGGAGCTGTTTTTT. Full variable domain (rest looked up from reference TRBV9 and TRBJ2-2): DSGVTQTPKHLITATGQRVTLRCSPRSGDLSVYWYQQSLDQGLQFLIQYYNGEERAKGNILERFSAQQFPDLHSELNLSSLELGDSALYFCASSGGAGAVGELFFGEGSRLTVL.

The chain couples TRBV5-4 to TRBJ1-2; 8 nucleotides align to TRBD1. Unmatched junction bases numbered 7, after V lost 3 bases and J lost 3 bases. The CDR3 extends over 15 amino acids. Per germline, CDR1 SGHNT and CDR2 YYREEE (reference sequence). As DNA, the CDR3 is TGTGCCAGCAGCTCACCTCAGGGGGCCCACTATGGCTACACCTTC. Translated: CASSSPQGAHYGYTF.

The rearrangement uses TRBV6-5 and TRBJ1-1; 10 bases align to TRBD1. CDR3 length: 14 residues. From germline, CDR1 is MNHEY and CDR2 SVGAGI. J lost 10 bases, V lost 6 bases, and 11 bases had no gene match. DNA of the CDR3: TGTGCCAGCAGAAAACTCCGGACAGGGGGTCGAGCTTTCTTT. Translating gives CASRKLRTGGRAFF.

V and J are TRBV10-1 and TRBJ2-2, with TRBD2 matching over 13 bases. The length of the CDR3 is 19 residues. Germline V gene data show CDR1 as WNHNN and CDR2 as SYGVQD (reference sequence). V gave up 9 bases and J gave up 4 bases; unmatched junction bases: 17. CDR3 coding DNA: TGCGCCAGTCCCCAAAGGACTAGCGGGAGATCTGTTCGCACCGGGGAGCTGTTTTTT. Translation gives CASPQRTSGRSVRTGELFF.

The chain has TRBV12-5 and TRBJ2-2; D gene uncertain. The germline CDR1 and CDR2 sequences are LGHNT and FRNRAP. Trimming left V 6 bases short and J 5 bases short, with 16 bases between. The CDR3 loop spans 15 amino acids. CDR3 bases: TGTGCTAGTGGGGTCCGCATAGCCAGAACCGGGGAGCTGTTTTTT. Translating gives CASGVRIARTGELFF.

This clone was seen once. This chain joins TRBV28 and TRBJ1-2, with TRBD1 matching over 8 bases. Germline V gene data show CDR1 as MDHEN and CDR2 as SYDVKM. The CDR3 has 15 amino acids. The trim removed 6 bases at V and 4 bases at J, leaving 10 bases unmatched. The CDR3: CASSGSDRDIYGYTF. In DNA, the CDR3 is TGTGCCAGCAGCGGATCGGACAGGGACATCTATGGCTACACCTTC.

The chain joins TRBV2 to TRBJ1-1; TRBD1 matches at 12 bases. The CDR3 totals 15 residues. Trimming removed 7 bases from V and 3 bases from J; junction bases left unmatched: 6. Germline V gene data show CDR1 as SNHLY and CDR2 as FYNNEI. CDR3 region: CASTRDRGRHTEAFF. In DNA form, the CDR3 reads TGTGCCAGCACCCGGGACAGGGGGCGTCACACTGAAGCTTTCTTT.

The rearrangement uses TRBV29-1 and TRBJ1-5, with 8 bases aligning to TRBD1. Germline lookup yields CDR1 SQVTM and CDR2 ANQGSEA. V was pared by 6 bases and J by 1 base, with 2 bases of the junction left unmatched. This CDR3 contains 13 residues. CDR3 sequence reads: CSVRTGSNQPQHF. The CDR3 DNA follows: TGCAGCGTGCGGACAGGGAGCAATCAGCCCCAGCATTTT.

J is TRBJ2-1 and V is TRBV5-1; TRBD2 matches 13 bases. This CDR3 spans 13 amino acids. CDR1 and CDR2 from the germline V gene are SGHRS and YFSETQ. Unmatched junction bases numbered 4, after V lost 9 bases and J lost 7 bases. The CDR3 is CATRLAGGNEQFF. The DNA for the CDR3 is TGCGCCACCCGACTAGCGGGGGGAAATGAGCAGTTCTTC.

The chain links TRBV10-3 to TRBJ2-3, with a tentative D call TRBD2 (6 bases). CDR1 is ENHRY, CDR2 SYGVKD, per germline. V was cut by 9 bases and J by 5 bases, with 18 bases left in between. CDR3 length: 14 residues. The DNA for the CDR3 is TGTGCCATTTCCTACGGGGGAGTTGAAGATACGCAGTATTTT. As protein: CAISYGGVEDTQYF.

In its sample, this clone was seen once. The chain's CDR3 is CASSPRGGELFF. The CDR3, as DNA: TGCGCCAGCAGCCCTAGAGGGGGGGAGCTGTTTTTT. The rearrangement links TRBV4-1 to TRBJ2-2; possible D gene TRBD2, 5 bases. V was trimmed by 4 bases and J by 8 bases, leaving 8 bases between them. This CDR3 comprises 12 residues. Germline V CDR1 and CDR2: MGHRA, YSYEKL.

The rearrangement links TRBV7-9 to TRBJ2-7, with 9 nucleotides matching TRBD2. The CDR3 consists of 15 residues. Germline V CDR1 and CDR2: SEHNR, FQNEAQ (reference sequence). V was clipped by 1 base and J by 2 bases; unmatched bases: 3. CDR3 nucleotides: TGTGCCAGCAGCTTAGGGCTAGCGGGACCCTACGAGCAGTACTTC. Translated: CASSLGLAGPYEQYF.

The chain employs TRBV6-6 and TRBJ1-2, with D uncertain. Germline CDR1 and CDR2: MNHNY and SVGAGI (reference sequence). The CDR3 is 15 residues long. V lost 6 bases and J 6 bases, leaving 20 bases between the germline ends. CDR3 nucleotides: TGTGCCAGCAGCGAGAGGGTTGCGCTAGTTAATGGCTACACCTTC. Translation: CASSERVALVNGYTF.

This sequence joins TRBV29-1 and TRBJ2-7, with a weak D call TRBD2 (5 bases). The CDR3 extends over 14 amino acids. CDR1 is SQVTM and CDR2 is ANQGSEA in the germline V gene. Deletions cut 3 bases from V and 0 bases from J, with 12 bases between. The CDR3 region is CSVEGWRSSYEQYF. The CDR3 region has the DNA TGCAGCGTTGAGGGTTGGAGGAGCTCCTACGAGCAGTACTTC.

A remark on this clone: One junction end disagrees with the germline gene, perhaps due to a read error. The chain is built from TRBV30 and TRBJ2-7; no firm D call. The germline V gene encodes CDR1 GTSNPN and CDR2 SVGIG (reference sequence). The CDR3 contains 12 residues. CDR3 in amino acids: CAWSVVGGLMNF. The CDR3 coding sequence is TGTGCCTGGAGTGTAGTCGGCGGCCTAATGAACTTC.

The chain links TRBV5-1 to TRBJ2-3, with TRBD2 identical over 9 bases. The CDR3 length is 14 residues. Per germline, CDR1 SGHRS and CDR2 YFSETQ. J lost 15 bases, V lost 4 bases, and 15 bases had no gene match. In DNA form, the CDR3 reads TGCGCCAGCAGCCTGGAGTCTGTAGGACTAGCGTGTTATTTT. Translating gives CASSLESVGLACYF.

The V and J genes are TRBV4-1 and TRBJ2-7, with 12 bases matching TRBD2. Germline V lookup: CDR1 MGHRA, CDR2 YSYEKL. V gave up 3 bases and J gave up 1 base; unmatched junction bases: 4. CDR3 size: 16 residues. The CDR3 is CASSHSGTSGSYEQYF. CDR3 bases: TGCGCCAGCAGCCACTCCGGGACTAGCGGGTCCTACGAGCAGTACTTC.